Following are 11 T cell receptor beta chains from one sample sequenced in a study of CD8+ T cells in alopecia areata. Extracted RNA was reverse transcribed, and the resulting cDNA served as sequencing template. The protocol was immunoSEQ multiplex PCR, while the TCRdb copy is restricted to in-frame clones and leaves out a portion. The sample includes under 350,000 clones, 58% of them seen just once. Treatment reported: oral pan-JAK inhibitor, 5-10 mg twice daily. The sequencing used CD4+ T cells sorted from blood, collected at week 24, from a patient treated with tofacitinib. These TCRs come from a human donor with alopecia areata.

As concerns this clone: In the same sample, other DNA sequences code for this CDR3. Written as DNA, the CDR3 is TGCGCCAGCAGCTTGGAGCGAAACACTGAAGCTTTCTTT. Translating it yields CASSLERNTEAFF. The rearrangement uses TRBV5-1 and TRBJ1-1; D is unclear. Trimming took 0 bases from V and 2 from J, leaving 5 bases between them. This CDR3 spans 13 amino acids. Per the germline V gene, CDR1 is SGHRS and CDR2 is YFSETQ. Drawing the rest from reference TRBV5-1 and TRBJ1-1, the complete variable domain is KAGVTQTPRYLIKTRGQQVTLSCSPISGHRSVSWYQQTPGQGLQFLFEYFSETQRNKGNFPGRFSGRQFSNSRSEMNVSTLELGDSALYLCASSLERNTEAFFGQGTRLTVV.

The chain employs TRBV6-6 and TRBJ1-2; D unclear. Germline V gives CDR1 MNHNY, CDR2 SVGAGI (reference sequence). Trimming stripped 2 bases from V and 4 bases from J, with 14 bases between. CDR3 length: 15 amino acids. The CDR3 region is CASSYPPGGIYGYTF. As DNA, the CDR3 is TGTGCCAGCAGTTACCCCCCGGGAGGTATCTATGGCTACACCTTC.

The gene calls are TRBV30 and TRBJ2-4; D might be TRBD2 (5 bases). CDR1 and CDR2 (germline): GTSNPN, SVGIG (reference sequence). This CDR3 region has 16 residues. V was trimmed by 3 bases and J by 3 bases, leaving 18 bases between them. The CDR3, as DNA: TGTGCCTGGAGAACGGCGGGCTTCTTCGACAAAAACATTCAGTACTTC. As protein: CAWRTAGFFDKNIQYF. Together with reference TRBV30 and TRBJ2-4, the CDR3 gives the full variable domain: SQTIHQWPATLVQPVGSPLSLECTVEGTSNPNLYWYRQAAGRGLQLLFYSVGIGQISSEVPQNLSASRPQDRQFILSSKKLLLSDSGFYLCAWRTAGFFDKNIQYFGAGTRLSVL.

CDR3 in DNA: TGCGCCAGCAGTCCCGCTCAGAAGGAAGGGGAGACCCAGTACTTC. Translation gives CASSPAQKEGETQYF. The V and J genes are TRBV23-1 and TRBJ2-5; D uncertain. TRBV23-1 is treated as an ORF (open reading frame) with a function not yet certain. The CDR3 extends over 15 amino acids. Trimming stripped 4 bases from V and 5 bases from J, with 17 bases between.

This chain joins TRBV2 and TRBJ2-1, with 8 bases identical to TRBD2. Germline CDR1 and CDR2: SNHLY and FYNNEI. The J segment lost 5 bases and the V segment lost 6 bases, leaving 12 bases of the junction unmatched. The CDR3 has 16 amino acids. As DNA, the CDR3 is TGTGCCAGCAGCCCCCGGGGGGGGATGATTGACAATGAGCAGTTCTTC. Protein sequence: CASSPRGGMIDNEQFF. Supplemented by reference TRBV2 and TRBJ2-1, the full variable domain reads EPEVTQTPSHQVTQMGQEVILRCVPISNHLYFYWYRQILGQKVEFLVSFYNNEISEKSEIFDDQFSVERPDGSNFTLKIRSTKLEDSAMYFCASSPRGGMIDNEQFFGPGTRLTVL.

The V call is TRBV4-3, the J call TRBJ1-2; 9 bases are shared with TRBD1. Germline V gene lookup returns CDR1 LGHNA and CDR2 YSLEER. CDR3 length: 13 amino acids. Trimming cost V 4 bases and J 7 bases; bases outside gene matches: 4. The CDR3 sequence is CASSRTGGGGYTF. CDR3 bases: TGCGCCAGCAGCCGAACAGGGGGCGGTGGCTACACCTTC.

The genes are TRBV7-3 and TRBJ2-7, with D perhaps TRBD2 (6 bases). Between the trimmed V and J ends, which lost 5 bases and 1 base, there was a span of 12 bases. CDR3 size: 14 residues. Per the germline V gene, CDR1 is SGHTA and CDR2 is FQGTGA. CDR3 DNA sequence: TGTGCCAGCAGCCCGATGGGGGGATCCTACGAGCAGTACTTC. Translated, it gives CASSPMGGSYEQYF.

This chain joins TRBV15 and TRBJ1-1; no clear D gene. The V end was cut by 7 bases, the J end by 0 bases, with 9 bases between. CDR1 LNHNV and CDR2 YYDKDF come from the germline V gene (reference sequence). The CDR3 is made up of 13 amino acids. CDR3 in DNA: TGTGCCACCACCGCGGTTATGAACACTGAAGCTTTCTTT. As protein: CATTAVMNTEAFF.

The chain carries TRBV30 and TRBJ2-5, with no clear D. Judging by the DNA end, TRBJ2-7 fits better; the J call may be wrong. Per germline, CDR1 GTSNPN and CDR2 SVGIG (reference sequence). CDR3 length: 13 residues. The CDR3: CAWSGGVSYEQYF. CDR3 nucleotides: TGTGCCTGGAGTGGCGGCGTCTCCTACGAGCAGTACTTC.

The chain combines TRBV29-1 with TRBJ2-5; perhaps D is TRBD1 or TRBD2 (5 bases each). Germline assignment: CDR1 SQVTM and CDR2 ANQGSEA. The germline V and J ends were trimmed by 4 bases and 4 bases, with 10 bases remaining between them. The CDR3 extends over 12 amino acids. CDR3 DNA sequence: TGCAGCGTTGGGGCAGGGAGAGAGACCCAGTACTTC. This sequence encodes CSVGAGRETQYF.

This chain links TRBV19 with TRBJ2-7; 9 bases fit TRBD1. After removal of 7 bases from V and 5 bases from J, the junction contained 6 bases not matched to a gene. Germline V lookup: CDR1 LNHDA, CDR2 SQIVND (reference sequence). The CDR3 is made up of 13 amino acids. The CDR3 DNA sequence: TGTGCCAGTAAACGGGACAGGGCTGACGAGCAGTACTTC. Translation gives CASKRDRADEQYF.